This TCR beta chain came from a study of identical twins. On this clonotype: Its antigen is unidentified.

Carrying unique molecular identifiers, the cDNA also gained a universal primer site through template switching. TCRdb analysed the 5' RACE reads with MiXCR anew, one entry per CDR3 protein. Seen here are 500,000 to 550,000 distinct CDR3 sequences, approximately 20% observed once, and the top ten hold 0.4% to 0.6%. Study results and limitations: Invariant MAIT and iNKT cells are populations that could partly confound zero-insertion analyses. Out-of-frame sharing of TCR alpha in monozygotic twins was underestimated by models.

A further study also used this sample, focusing on yellow fever vaccine responses in identical twins.

Sequencing was performed on CD4+ T cells sorted from blood. The TCR sequence derives from a woman aged 18-29 years in good health.

CDR3 coding DNA: TGCAGTCTTCGCGGGACTAGGGGAAATGAGCAGTTCTTC. This translates into CSLRGTRGNEQFF. The chain links TRBV20-1 to TRBJ2-1, with TRBD2 matching over 8 bases. The germline V gene has CDR1 DFQATT and CDR2 SNEGSKA (reference sequence). V gave up 8 bases and J gave up 7 bases; unmatched junction bases: 10. The CDR3 length is 13 residues.